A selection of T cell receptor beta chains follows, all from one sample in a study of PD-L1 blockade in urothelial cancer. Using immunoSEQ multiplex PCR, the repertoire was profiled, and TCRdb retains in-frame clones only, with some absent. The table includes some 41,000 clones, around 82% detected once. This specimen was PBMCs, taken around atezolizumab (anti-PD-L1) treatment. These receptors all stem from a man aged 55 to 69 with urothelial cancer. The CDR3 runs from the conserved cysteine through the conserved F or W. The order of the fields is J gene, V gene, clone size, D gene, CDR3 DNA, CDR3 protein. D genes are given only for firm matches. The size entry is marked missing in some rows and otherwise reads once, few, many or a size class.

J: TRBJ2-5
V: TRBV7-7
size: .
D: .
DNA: TGTGCCAGCAGCCAAGGTGACAGGATCCAAGAGACCCAGTACTTC
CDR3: CASSQGDRIQETQYF

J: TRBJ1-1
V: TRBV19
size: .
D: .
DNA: TGTGCCAGTAGTTCGATCTGGGACACAGAAGCTTTCTTT
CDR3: CASSSIWDTEAFF

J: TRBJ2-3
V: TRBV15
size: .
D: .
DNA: TGTGCCACCAGCACAACCCTAGCGGATACGCAGTATTTT
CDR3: CATSTTLADTQYF

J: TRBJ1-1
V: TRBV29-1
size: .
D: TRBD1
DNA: TGCAGCGCCGAGAGGACAGGGGCGGGGAACACTGAAGCTTTCTTT
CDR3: CSAERTGAGNTEAFF

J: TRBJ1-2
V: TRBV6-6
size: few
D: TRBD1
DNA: TGTGCCAGCGTCCCTGGACAGGCGTTCTATGGCTACACCTTC
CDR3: CASVPGQAFYGYTF

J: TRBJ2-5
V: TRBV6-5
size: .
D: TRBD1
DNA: TGTGCCAGCAGTCGTCCGGGACAGATGGAGACCCAGTACTTC
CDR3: CASSRPGQMETQYF

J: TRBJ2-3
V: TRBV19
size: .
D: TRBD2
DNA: TGTGCCAGTAGTACGGGGGGTTCCCGATTCACAGATACGCAGTATTTT
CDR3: CASSTGGSRFTDTQYF

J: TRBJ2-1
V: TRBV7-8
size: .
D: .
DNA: TGTGCCAGCAGCCGCCCTAACAATGAGCAGTTCTTC
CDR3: CASSRPNNEQFF

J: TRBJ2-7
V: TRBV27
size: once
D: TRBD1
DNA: TGTGCCAGCAGTTTTGGACAGGGAGTAGAGCAGTACTTC
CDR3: CASSFGQGVEQYF

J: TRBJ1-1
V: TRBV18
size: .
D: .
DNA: TGTGCCAGCTCATCGGACAGGAACACTGAAGCTTTCTTT
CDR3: CASSSDRNTEAFF

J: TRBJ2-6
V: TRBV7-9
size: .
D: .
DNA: TGTGCCAGCGGTACCGGTGGGGCCAACGTCCTGACTTTC
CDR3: CASGTGGANVLTF

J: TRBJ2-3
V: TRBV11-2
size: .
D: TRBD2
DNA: TGTGCCAGCAGCGTCATCTTCGCGGGGGGAGACACAGATACGCAGTATTTT
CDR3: CASSVIFAGGDTDTQYF

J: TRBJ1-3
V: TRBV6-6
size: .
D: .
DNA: TGTGCCAGCAGTTACTCTGGGGGGGCTGGAAACACCATATATTTT
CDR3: CASSYSGGAGNTIYF

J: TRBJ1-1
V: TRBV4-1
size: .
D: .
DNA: TGCGCCAGCAGCCAAGAGGGAGGGAACACTGAAGCTTTCTTT
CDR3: CASSQEGGNTEAFF